These 6 T cell receptor beta chains were sequenced from one sample in a study of shared clonotypes between healthy human individuals. The method was immunoSEQ multiplex PCR; TCRdb's version includes in-frame clones alone and lacks a portion of them. The sample carries 2 million to 3 million clones, more than 85% recorded once. Sequencing was performed on naive CD4+ T cells from PBMCs. The sample's subset: CD45RA+ positively selected. These receptors were obtained from a man in his late teens or twenties in good health. Some clones in this sample may be carry-over from other donors' samples.

The chain couples TRBV25-1 to TRBJ1-2; D is undetermined. V lost 5 bases to trimming and J lost 4 bases, with 17 bases between them. Germline V CDR1 and CDR2: MGHDK, SYGVNS. There are 15 residues in the CDR3. The CDR3 protein is CASSLGFFAIYGYTF. In DNA form, the CDR3 reads TGTGCCAGCAGTTTAGGTTTTTTTGCGATCTATGGCTACACCTTC.

A few counts support this clone. The rearrangement joins TRBV28 to TRBJ2-1; TRBD1 aligns across 8 bases. Per the germline V gene, CDR1 is MDHEN and CDR2 is SYDVKM. There are 16 residues in the CDR3. V was pared by 4 bases and J by 1 base, with 6 bases of the junction left unmatched. CDR3 in DNA: TGTGCCAGCAGTTCCCAGGGGGCGCGGTCCTACAATGAGCAGTTCTTC. This encodes CASSSQGARSYNEQFF.

In regard to this clone: This specimen includes other DNA sequences encoding the same CDR3. The gene calls are TRBV5-1 and TRBJ2-1, with 10 bases identical to TRBD2. The V gene end was trimmed by 0 bases and the J gene end by 7 bases; junction bases not matched to a gene: 4. Germline V gene sequence: CDR1 SGHRS, CDR2 YFSETQ. There are 15 residues in the CDR3. CDR3 bases: TGCGCCAGCAGCTTGGGACTAGCGGGTTTAAATGAGCAGTTCTTC. Amino acids: CASSLGLAGLNEQFF. Full variable domain (remainder filled in from reference TRBV5-1 and TRBJ2-1): KAGVTQTPRYLIKTRGQQVTLSCSPISGHRSVSWYQQTPGQGLQFLFEYFSETQRNKGNFPGRFSGRQFSNSRSEMNVSTLELGDSALYLCASSLGLAGLNEQFFGPGTRLTVL.

As concerns this clone: Different DNA sequences within this sample yield the same CDR3. The V and J genes are TRBV5-1 and TRBJ2-7; no firm D call. CDR1 and CDR2 (germline): SGHRS, YFSETQ. CDR3 length: 13 amino acids. The germline V and J ends were trimmed by 0 bases and 2 bases, with 6 bases remaining between them. CDR3 in DNA: TGCGCCAGCAGCTTGGGGCGCCCCTACGAGCAGTACTTC. It translates to CASSLGRPYEQYF.

The gene calls are TRBV10-3 and TRBJ2-3, with D unclear. Trimming took 3 bases from V and 4 from J, leaving 14 bases between them. Germline assignment: CDR1 ENHRY and CDR2 SYGVKD. The CDR3 totals 15 residues. The CDR3 protein is CAISDPLELPDTQYF. CDR3 coding DNA: TGTGCCATCAGTGACCCCTTAGAATTACCAGATACGCAGTATTTT.

The CDR3 sequence: CASSLSGSWASEQYF. Written as DNA, the CDR3 is TGTGCCAGCAGTCTTAGCGGGAGCTGGGCCTCCGAGCAGTACTTC. The chain links TRBV2 to TRBJ2-7, with 9 bases matching TRBD2. The V segment lost 5 bases and the J segment 6 bases; nucleotides outside the gene matches: 11. Germline CDR1 is SNHLY and CDR2 is FYNNEI. CDR3 size: 15 residues.